Presented here are 22 T cell receptor beta chains from one specimen sequenced in a study of T cell changes during pregnancy in multiple sclerosis. Produced via immunoSEQ multiplex PCR; TCRdb's table is partial and in-frame only. The sample holds fewer than 95,000 clones, 90% to 95% seen once. The source material was peripheral blood, sampled in the third trimester of pregnancy. These receptors were collected from a female donor with multiple sclerosis, enrolled in a pregnancy study.

The chain has TRBV11-2 and TRBJ2-7, with D maybe TRBD1 (5 bases). This CDR3 is built from 15 residues. V gave up 3 bases and J gave up 5 bases, with 17 bases separating them. Looked up from germline, CDR1 is SGHAT and CDR2 is FQNNGV. CDR3 sequence (DNA): TGTGCCAGCAGCTTCTCCGGACACTCTAAACACGAGCAGTACTTC. It yields the protein CASSFSGHSKHEQYF.

The CDR3 nucleotides are TGTGCCAGCAGCTTGGGGCTAGCGGGAGACGAGCAGTACTTC. The encoded protein is CASSLGLAGDEQYF. This chain connects TRBV5-6 to TRBJ2-7; 10 nucleotides align to TRBD2. In germline, CDR1 is SGHDT, CDR2 YYEEEE. V trimming: 0 bases; J trimming: 5 bases; junction bases outside the gene matches: 2. The CDR3 has 14 amino acids. Drawing the rest from reference TRBV5-6 and TRBJ2-7, the complete variable domain is DAGVTQSPTHLIKTRGQQVTLRCSPKSGHDTVSWYQQALGQGPQFIFQYYEEEERQRGNFPDRFSGHQFPNYSSELNVNALLLGDSALYLCASSLGLAGDEQYFGPGTRLTVT.

This clone has a handful of counts. The chain uses TRBV19 and TRBJ2-3, with D possibly matching TRBD2 (5 bases). Germline V gene sequence: CDR1 LNHDA, CDR2 SQIVND (reference sequence). This CDR3 spans 14 amino acids. The V end was cut by 3 bases, the J end by 0 bases, with 7 bases between. CDR3 DNA: TGTGCCAGTAGTATTAGGAGGAGCACAGATACGCAGTATTTT. Translated, it gives CASSIRRSTDTQYF.

This clone was observed a single time. The rearrangement joins TRBV5-4 to TRBJ1-1; 7 bases are a match to TRBD1. The CDR3 is made up of 15 amino acids. Germline loops: CDR1 SGHNT, CDR2 YYREEE (reference sequence). J lost 11 bases, V lost 4 bases, and 17 bases had no gene match. This chain's CDR3 is CASSPGTAGLGLAFF. CDR3 sequence (DNA): TGTGCCAGCAGCCCCGGGACAGCGGGTCTTGGGTTGGCTTTCTTT.

This clone was observed a handful of times. V gene TRBV25-1 combines with J gene TRBJ1-4, with 7 bases aligning to TRBD1. After removal of 2 bases from V and 11 bases from J, the junction contained 11 bases not matched to a gene. The V gene's germline CDR1 is MGHDK and CDR2 SYGVNS. The CDR3 is made up of 15 amino acids. CDR3 in DNA: TGTGCCAGCAGTGAAAGGGGGCAGGGACTGGGGAAACTGTTTTTT. This sequence encodes CASSERGQGLGKLFF.

The chain carries TRBV11-2 and TRBJ1-2, with D maybe TRBD1 (5 bases). The V gene lost 5 bases and the J gene lost 4 bases, with 14 bases spanning the gap. This CDR3 spans 14 amino acids. Looked up from germline, CDR1 is SGHAT and CDR2 is FQNNGV. CDR3 DNA sequence: TGTGCCAGCAGCGCCGTGCGGGGCCTCTATGGCTACACCTTC. Amino acid sequence: CASSAVRGLYGYTF.

J is TRBJ2-5 and V is TRBV28; 9 bases are a match to TRBD1. Germline V gives CDR1 MDHEN, CDR2 SYDVKM. V shed 6 bases and J 4 bases; nucleotides not matched to a gene: 0. The CDR3 covers 12 residues. The CDR3 is CASRGQGETQYF. The CDR3, as DNA: TGTGCCAGCAGGGGACAGGGAGAGACCCAGTACTTC.

The chain joins TRBV9 to TRBJ2-3; D unclear. V lost 0 bases and J 2 bases, leaving 4 bases between the germline ends. Per the germline V gene, CDR1 is SGDLS and CDR2 is YYNGEE. This CDR3 spans 13 amino acids. CDR3 residues: CASSVGDTDTQYF. The CDR3 DNA reads as TGTGCCAGCAGCGTAGGAGACACAGATACGCAGTATTTT.

The chain links TRBV2 to TRBJ2-2, with 7 bases that match TRBD2. The CDR3 has 13 residues. Germline assignment: CDR1 SNHLY and CDR2 FYNNEI. The J segment lost 7 bases and the V segment lost 8 bases, leaving 7 bases of the junction unmatched. The DNA for the CDR3 is TGTGCCAGCGGAGGGACTATCAACGGGGAGCTGTTTTTT. It is translated as CASGGTINGELFF.

The J gene is TRBJ1-1, the V gene TRBV6-5, with 8 bases aligning to TRBD1. The CDR3 is made up of 14 amino acids. Germline CDR1 reads MNHEY; CDR2 reads SVGAGI. V dropped 5 bases and J dropped 4; count of bases not matched to a gene: 6. The CDR3, as DNA: TGTGCCAGCAGTCGGACAGGGATAGTCACTGAAGCTTTCTTT. It specifies CASSRTGIVTEAFF.

The chain links TRBV7-9 to TRBJ2-6; 7 bases line up with TRBD1. Germline V lookup: CDR1 SEHNR, CDR2 FQNEAQ (reference sequence). This CDR3 is 15 amino acids long. V was clipped by 4 bases and J by 2 bases; unmatched bases: 2. The CDR3 protein is CASSSDRAGANVLTF. The CDR3 region has the DNA TGTGCCAGCAGCTCTGACAGGGCTGGGGCCAACGTCCTGACTTTC. The full variable domain, with the rest looked up from reference TRBV7-9 and TRBJ2-6, is DTGVSQNPRHKITKRGQNVTFRCDPISEHNRLYWYRQTLGQGPEFLTYFQNEAQLEKSRLLSDRFSAERPKGSFSTLEIQRTEQGDSAMYLCASSSDRAGANVLTFGAGSRLTVL.

This chain connects TRBV2 to TRBJ1-2, with a tentative D call TRBD1 (5 bases). V lost 4 bases, J lost 8 bases, and 14 bases lay in between. The CDR3 spans 13 residues. Germline CDR1 reads SNHLY; CDR2 reads FYNNEI. The DNA of the CDR3 is TGTGCCAGCAGTGGCGGACAAGTGGAAGGCTACACCTTC. Translating gives CASSGGQVEGYTF.

The chain employs TRBV4-3 and TRBJ1-1; D is unclear. The CDR3 covers 15 residues. V was clipped by 0 bases and J by 1 base, with 9 bases between them. Germline CDR1 reads LGHNA; CDR2 reads YSLEER. CDR3 nucleotide sequence: TGCGCCAGCAGCCAAGATCCCGTCCCGAACACTGAAGCTTTCTTT. Protein sequence: CASSQDPVPNTEAFF.

About this clone: Other DNA sequences in the same sample also yield this CDR3. V usage is TRBV5-4 and J usage is TRBJ2-5, with 9 bases that match TRBD1. The J segment lost 5 bases and the V segment lost 4 bases, leaving 6 bases of the junction unmatched. CDR3 length equals 14 residues. Germline lookup yields CDR1 SGHNT and CDR2 YYREEE (reference sequence). The chain's CDR3 is CASSPGQGRETQYF. CDR3 coding DNA: TGTGCCAGCAGCCCGGGACAGGGCCGGGAGACCCAGTACTTC.

This clone was counted a single time. This chain uses TRBV4-2 with TRBJ2-3; 10 bases are a match to TRBD2. The CDR3 runs 18 residues. Germline V gives CDR1 LGHNA, CDR2 YNFKEQ. The junction had 11 bases not matched to a gene; V was cut back by 4 bases and J by 1 base. CDR3 coding DNA: TGTGCCAGCAGCCGACTACCACCAAGCGGGGGGGGCACAGATACGCAGTATTTT. Translation: CASSRLPPSGGGTDTQYF.

V is TRBV5-1 and J is TRBJ1-1; D might be TRBD1 (6 bases). CDR1 is SGHRS and CDR2 is YFSETQ in the germline V gene. V shed 4 bases and J shed 3 bases, with 13 bases lying between them. The CDR3 totals 14 residues. The CDR3 region is CASSLQGEDTEAFF. CDR3 nucleotide sequence: TGCGCCAGCAGCCTACAGGGCGAGGACACTGAAGCTTTCTTT.

The gene calls are TRBV29-1 and TRBJ2-1; D perhaps matches TRBD1 (5 bases). CDR3 size: 13 residues. The V and J ends lost 3 bases and 5 bases respectively, with 11 bases between them. Germline V gene sequence: CDR1 SQVTM, CDR2 ANQGSEA. The CDR3 loop is CSVDVRADNEQFF. CDR3 bases: TGCAGCGTTGACGTCAGGGCGGACAATGAGCAGTTCTTC.

The chain is built from TRBV11-2 and TRBJ2-3; a possible D gene is TRBD2 (5 bases). Germline-derived CDR1 and CDR2 are SGHAT and FQNNGV. The CDR3 consists of 15 residues. The ends were cut back, 4 bases at V and 0 bases at J, with 11 bases in the middle. The chain's CDR3 is CASSSGRTSTDTQYF. For the CDR3, the DNA is TGTGCCAGCAGCTCCGGACGGACTAGCACAGATACGCAGTATTTT.

The chain combines TRBV2 with TRBJ1-5; D is undetermined. The germline gives CDR1 SNHLY, CDR2 FYNNEI. The CDR3 has 16 amino acids. Trimming cost V 3 bases and J 0 bases, with 12 bases left between them. CDR3 DNA sequence: TGTGCCAGCAGTGATGGGCAGTCTTATAGCAATCAGCCCCAGCATTTT. Residues: CASSDGQSYSNQPQHF.

The chain recombines TRBV19 with TRBJ2-6; 11 bases are shared with TRBD1. Germline V gene sequence: CDR1 LNHDA, CDR2 SQIVND (reference sequence). The length of the CDR3 is 16 residues. The V gene end was trimmed by 6 bases and the J gene end by 2 bases; junction bases not matched to a gene: 3. The CDR3 protein is CASSGQGAPGANVLTF. The CDR3 DNA sequence: TGTGCCAGTAGCGGACAGGGGGCGCCTGGGGCCAACGTCCTGACTTTC.

As to this clone: The sample has other DNA sequences that encode this CDR3 too. This sequence joins TRBV7-9 and TRBJ2-7; possibly TRBD2 for D (5 bases). This CDR3 has 12 amino acids. Trimming cost V 3 bases and J 5 bases, with 8 bases left between them. CDR1 and CDR2 from the germline V gene are SEHNR and FQNEAQ (reference sequence). CDR3 nucleotides: TGTGCCAGCAGCTTGGTGGGAGACGAGCAGTACTTC. Translation: CASSLVGDEQYF.

The gene calls are TRBV15 and TRBJ1-1; 7 bases are a match to TRBD1. Per germline, CDR1 LNHNV and CDR2 YYDKDF (reference sequence). J was trimmed by 8 bases and V by 0 bases; bases with no gene match: 3. The CDR3 runs to 13 residues. The CDR3 DNA sequence: TGTGCCACCAGCAGAGAACCGGGACAGGAAGCTTTCTTT. Its protein product is CATSREPGQEAFF.